The 21 T cell receptor beta chains below were found in one sample sequenced in a study of blood T cell repertoires in COVID-19. Assay used: immunoSEQ multiplex PCR; TCRdb lists only in-frame clones, some missing. The data contain 350,000 to 450,000 clones, 80% to 90% of them singletons. The specimen sequenced was peripheral blood. All receptors come from a woman aged 55-70 years with COVID-19, enrolled during active disease.

The chain employs TRBV6-1 and TRBJ2-3; TRBD2 aligns across 13 bases. Germline assignment: CDR1 MNHNS and CDR2 SASEGT. Losses at the gene ends were 0 bases for V and 1 base for J; bases not matched to a gene: 13. This CDR3 is built from 21 residues. CDR3 in DNA: TGTGCCAGCAGTGAAGCCCTGGGGTGGACTAGCGGGGGAGCTCGCACAGATACGCAGTATTTT. Translating gives CASSEALGWTSGGARTDTQYF.

V is TRBV4-2 and J is TRBJ2-2; possibly TRBD2 for D (6 bases). This CDR3 region has 16 residues. V lost 1 base, J lost 5 bases, and 14 bases lay in between. Germline CDR1 is LGHNA and CDR2 is YNFKEQ. In DNA form, the CDR3 reads TGTGCCAGCAGCCAAGTAAGGCGGGGCGGGACCGGGGAGCTGTTTTTT. It encodes CASSQVRRGGTGELFF.

This chain joins TRBV6-5 and TRBJ1-2, with 9 bases identical to TRBD1. This CDR3 is 14 amino acids long. The germline gives CDR1 MNHEY, CDR2 SVGAGI. V dropped 6 bases and J dropped 6; count of bases not matched to a gene: 8. CDR3 loop: CASRTRTGANGYTF. The CDR3 bases are TGTGCCAGCAGAACTCGGACAGGGGCGAATGGCTACACCTTC.

This clone occurred once. The rearrangement links TRBV12-3 or TRBV12-4 to TRBJ2-3; no firm D call. The CDR3 is 12 amino acids. With 6 bases removed from V and 8 bases from J, the gap between germline ends came to 12 bases. This chain's CDR3 is CASSVVRATQYF. The DNA for the CDR3 is TGTGCCAGCAGCGTGGTGCGCGCTACGCAGTATTTT.

The CDR3 DNA sequence: TGTGCCAGCAGCTTAGGAGGCACATCGATTCAGTACTTC. It codes for CASSLGGTSIQYF. The chain employs TRBV7-9 and TRBJ2-4; D gene uncertain. V dropped 1 base and J dropped 10 bases, with 11 bases sitting between them. CDR1 and CDR2 (germline): SEHNR, FQNEAQ (reference sequence). The CDR3 totals 13 residues.

J is TRBJ2-2 and V is TRBV7-3; D is undetermined. Germline-derived CDR1 and CDR2 are SGHTA and FQGTGA. The CDR3 has 14 amino acids. V shed 4 bases and J shed 6 bases, with 12 bases lying between them. The CDR3 bases are TGTGCCAGCAGCTCCGATTGGGCTCCCGGGGAGCTGTTTTTT. This encodes CASSSDWAPGELFF.

The chain joins TRBV19 to TRBJ1-4, with D possibly being TRBD1 (5 bases). CDR1 and CDR2 (germline): LNHDA, SQIVND (reference sequence). Trimming took 7 bases from V and 7 from J, leaving 28 bases between them. CDR3 length: 18 amino acids. The CDR3 DNA is TGTGCCAGTAAAAGGACCCTCGCGAAAACCTTCGGGGGTGAAAAACTGTTTTTT. Translated, it gives CASKRTLAKTFGGEKLFF.

The chain has TRBV5-1 and TRBJ2-5, with unresolved D. With 4 bases removed from V and 1 base from J, the gap between germline ends came to 26 bases. CDR1 and CDR2 from the germline V gene are SGHRS and YFSETQ. The CDR3 consists of 19 residues. The CDR3 DNA is TGCGCCAGCAGCATACGTCCTTTGTCAGGCACGGCTGCCCAAGAGACCCAGTACTTC. Residues: CASSIRPLSGTAAQETQYF.

Worth noting for this clone: The junction and the germline gene differ at one end; a read error may be behind it. V usage is TRBV7-7 and J usage is TRBJ2-1; 12 bases fit TRBD2. This CDR3 spans 15 amino acids. Germline V lookup: CDR1 SSHAT, CDR2 FNYEAQ (reference sequence). The CDR3 bases are TGTGCTAGCAGCTCTCTAGCGGGGGGGTACAATGAGCAGTTCTTC. Its protein product is CASSSLAGGYNEQFF.

CDR3 nucleotides: TGCGCCAGCAGCGCAGTGGGACAGGGCTATGGCTACACCTTC. Protein product: CASSAVGQGYGYTF. The rearrangement uses TRBV5-1 and TRBJ1-2, with 9 bases lining up with TRBD1. The CDR3 has 14 amino acids. Germline CDR1 and CDR2: SGHRS and YFSETQ. V lost 4 bases to trimming and J lost 4 bases; unmatched junction nucleotides: 5. Variable domain in full (rest from reference TRBV5-1 and TRBJ1-2): KAGVTQTPRYLIKTRGQQVTLSCSPISGHRSVSWYQQTPGQGLQFLFEYFSETQRNKGNFPGRFSGRQFSNSRSEMNVSTLELGDSALYLCASSAVGQGYGYTFGSGTRLTVV.

The chain recombines TRBV30 with TRBJ1-1; D might be TRBD1 (6 bases). V was shortened by 1 base and J by 5 bases, with 14 bases between the two germline ends. Germline values: CDR1 GTSNPN, CDR2 SVGIG (reference sequence). The CDR3 contains 14 residues. The CDR3 nucleotides read TGTGCCTGGAGTGAGAGGGGGGGTGGAACTGAAGCTTTCTTT. Its translation is CAWSERGGGTEAFF.

This chain connects TRBV5-6 to TRBJ1-1; no clear D gene. Per germline, CDR1 SGHDT and CDR2 YYEEEE. CDR3 length equals 14 residues. Trimming cost V 4 bases and J 0 bases, with 10 bases left between them. The CDR3 reads CASSVYGVNTEAFF. The CDR3, as DNA: TGTGCCAGCAGCGTCTACGGGGTGAACACTGAAGCTTTCTTT.

The chain links TRBV27 to TRBJ1-4, with a possible D match to TRBD1 (5 bases). The germline V and J ends were trimmed by 4 bases and 4 bases, with 13 bases remaining between them. The CDR3 spans 15 residues. Germline V lookup: CDR1 MNHEY, CDR2 SMNVEV (reference sequence). The CDR3 DNA reads as TGTGCCAGCAGTTCCTCGTACAGGAATAATGAAAAACTGTTTTTT. The encoded protein is CASSSSYRNNEKLFF.

V gene TRBV2 combines with J gene TRBJ2-2; no clear D. This CDR3 has 16 amino acids. The germline V and J ends were trimmed by 4 bases and 1 base, with 13 bases remaining between them. Germline lookup yields CDR1 SNHLY and CDR2 FYNNEI. The CDR3 nucleotides are TGTGCCAGCAGTGCGGTCAGTTCAGGGAACACCGGGGAGCTGTTTTTT. This codes for CASSAVSSGNTGELFF.

This clone appeared a few times. J is TRBJ2-6 and V is TRBV6-5, with D perhaps TRBD1 (6 bases). The V gene lost 6 bases and the J gene lost 2 bases, with 11 bases spanning the gap. The CDR3 sequence is 15 residues long. Germline V gene data show CDR1 as MNHEY and CDR2 as SVGAGI. CDR3 sequence (DNA): TGTGCCAGCAGCACAGGGTTGACTGGGGCCAACGTCCTGACTTTC. Protein sequence: CASSTGLTGANVLTF.

The V call is TRBV18, the J call TRBJ1-4; no reliable D call. Germline assignment: CDR1 KGHSH and CDR2 LQKENI. Trimming removed 3 bases from V and 5 bases from J, with 13 bases in between. CDR3 length: 15 residues. The CDR3 coding sequence is TGTGCCAGCTCACCTCTCGGACTGACGAATGAAAAACTGTTTTTT. It is translated as CASSPLGLTNEKLFF.

The chain links TRBV5-6 to TRBJ2-5; 8 nucleotides align to TRBD1. J lost 0 bases, V lost 5 bases, and 15 bases had no gene match. CDR1 and CDR2 from the germline V gene are SGHDT and YYEEEE. This CDR3 comprises 18 residues. CDR3 sequence (DNA): TGTGCCAGCAGTCTTCCGCCAGGGACAGGCCTATACCAAGAGACCCAGTACTTC. Translation gives CASSLPPGTGLYQETQYF. Based on the CDR3 plus reference TRBV5-6 and TRBJ2-5, the full variable domain is DAGVTQSPTHLIKTRGQQVTLRCSPKSGHDTVSWYQQALGQGPQFIFQYYEEEERQRGNFPDRFSGHQFPNYSSELNVNALLLGDSALYLCASSLPPGTGLYQETQYFGPGTRLLVL.

CDR3 coding DNA: TGTGCCAGTGTGGACAGGGGTCTCGATGAAGCTTTCTTT. Protein: CASVDRGLDEAFF. This chain uses TRBV12-3 or TRBV12-4 with TRBJ1-1; 9 bases are a match to TRBD1. V trimming: 9 bases; J trimming: 7 bases; junction bases outside the gene matches: 9. CDR3 length: 13 residues.

V and J are TRBV5-1 and TRBJ2-2; the D gene is possibly TRBD2 (6 bases). The CDR3 covers 15 residues. Between the trimmed V and J ends, which lost 4 bases and 5 bases, there was a span of 15 bases. The V gene's germline CDR1 is SGHRS and CDR2 YFSETQ. The CDR3 loop is CASSLGDSFTGELFF. In DNA, the CDR3 is TGCGCCAGCAGCCTTGGGGACTCGTTTACCGGGGAGCTGTTTTTT.

This clone appeared once. This chain links TRBV5-5 with TRBJ1-2, with 9 positions matching TRBD1. The CDR3 contains 13 residues. Germline CDR1 and CDR2: SGHKS and YYEKEE (reference sequence). V was clipped by 4 bases and J by 5 bases; unmatched bases: 3. The CDR3 coding sequence is TGTGCCAGCAGCCGGGGACAGGGTTATGGCTACACCTTC. As protein: CASSRGQGYGYTF.

The chain links TRBV7-2 to TRBJ1-5; 8 bases map to TRBD1. Germline trimming cut 3 bases from V and 6 bases from J; bases unmatched to any gene: 4. The CDR3 is 14 amino acids. Germline loops: CDR1 SGHTA, CDR2 FQGNSA. The CDR3 bases are TGTGCCAGCAGCTTCGGGGACAGGTCTCAGCCCCAGCATTTT. It specifies CASSFGDRSQPQHF.